This entry describes one T cell receptor (beta chain). This specimen comes from a study of blood T cell repertoires in COVID-19. Whole-study context: Acute-phase and convalescent COVID-19 samples originated in the United States, Italy and Spain. In each case, the material was cDNA or gDNA derived from T cells, B-cell-depleted T cells, or PBMCs.

The authors' processing: Estimates of nucleated cell counts were drawn from the amplification of reference gene primers. Method: immunoSEQ multiplex PCR; TCRdb's copy keeps in-frame clones and lacks some. V, J and clone size derive from that table, while D and trimming were established from the DNA sequence. Of 25,000 to 35,000 clones listed, nearly 90% are singletons. This CDR3 contains 16 residues. CDR1 is SGHAT and CDR2 is FQNNGV in the germline V gene. V lost 7 bases to trimming and J lost 0 bases, with 18 bases between them. Sequencing input: peripheral blood. The origin of this receptor is a human donor with acute or convalescent COVID-19. The donor label of this sample is uncertain. The gene calls are TRBV11-2 and TRBJ1-2; possible D gene TRBD1, 5 bases. This CDR3 is CASTTGRGKTNYGYTF. Here the CDR3 DNA reads TGTGCCAGCACCACCGGGCGGGGGAAGACTAACTATGGCTACACCTTC.